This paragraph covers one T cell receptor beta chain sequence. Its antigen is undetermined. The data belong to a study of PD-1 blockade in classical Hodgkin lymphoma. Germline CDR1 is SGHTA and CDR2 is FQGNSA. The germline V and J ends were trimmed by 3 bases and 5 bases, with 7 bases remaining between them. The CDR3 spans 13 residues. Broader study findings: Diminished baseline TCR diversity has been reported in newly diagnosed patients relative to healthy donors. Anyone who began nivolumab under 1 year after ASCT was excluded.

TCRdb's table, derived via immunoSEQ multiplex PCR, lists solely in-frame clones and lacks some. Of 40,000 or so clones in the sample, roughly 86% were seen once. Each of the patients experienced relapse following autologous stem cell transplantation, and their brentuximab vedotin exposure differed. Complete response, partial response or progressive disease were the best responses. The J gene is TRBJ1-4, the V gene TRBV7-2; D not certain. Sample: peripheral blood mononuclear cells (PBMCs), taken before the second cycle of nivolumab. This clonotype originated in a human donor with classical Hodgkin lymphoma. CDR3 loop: CASSFWGNEKLFF. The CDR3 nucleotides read TGTGCCAGCAGCTTCTGGGGAAATGAAAAACTGTTTTTT.